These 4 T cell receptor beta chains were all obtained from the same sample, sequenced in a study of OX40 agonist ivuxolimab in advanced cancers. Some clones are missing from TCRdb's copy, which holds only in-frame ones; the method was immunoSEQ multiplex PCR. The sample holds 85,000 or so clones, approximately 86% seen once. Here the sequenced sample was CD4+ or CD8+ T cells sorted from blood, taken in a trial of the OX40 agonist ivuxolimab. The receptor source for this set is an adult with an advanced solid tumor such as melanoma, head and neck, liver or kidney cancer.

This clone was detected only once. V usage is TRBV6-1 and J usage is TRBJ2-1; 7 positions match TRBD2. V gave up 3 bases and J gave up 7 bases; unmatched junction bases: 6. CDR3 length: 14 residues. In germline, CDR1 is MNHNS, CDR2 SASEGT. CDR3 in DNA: TGTGCCAGCAGTGATGGGGGGGGGACGAATGAGCAGTTCTTC. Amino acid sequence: CASSDGGGTNEQFF.

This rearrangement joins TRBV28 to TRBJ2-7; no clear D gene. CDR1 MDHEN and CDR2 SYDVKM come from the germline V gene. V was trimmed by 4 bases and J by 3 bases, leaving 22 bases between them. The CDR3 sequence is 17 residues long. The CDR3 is CASSSPPQLLPVYEQYF. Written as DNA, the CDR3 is TGTGCCAGCAGTTCCCCCCCACAGCTGTTACCTGTCTACGAGCAGTACTTC.

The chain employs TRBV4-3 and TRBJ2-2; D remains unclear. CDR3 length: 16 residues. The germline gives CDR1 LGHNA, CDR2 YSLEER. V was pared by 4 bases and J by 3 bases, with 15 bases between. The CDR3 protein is CASSRQRVDYTGELFF. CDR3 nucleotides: TGCGCCAGCAGCCGCCAACGGGTCGATTACACCGGGGAGCTGTTTTTT.

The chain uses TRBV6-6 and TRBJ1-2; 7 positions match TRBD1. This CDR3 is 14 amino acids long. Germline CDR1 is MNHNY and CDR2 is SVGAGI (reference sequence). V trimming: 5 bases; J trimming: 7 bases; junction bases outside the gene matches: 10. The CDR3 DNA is TGTGCCAGCAGTCCCTCCGGGACAGAAGGTGGCTACACCTTC. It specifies CASSPSGTEGGYTF.